A selection of T cell receptor beta chains follows, all from one sample in a study of blood T cells in healthy people across ages. TCRdb re-called the 5' RACE reads through MiXCR, storing one row per CDR3 protein. Of about 640,000 distinct CDR3 sequences in the sample, over 40% were seen once. What was sequenced was blood. The receptor set was obtained from an older man in good health. Both conserved end residues are part of each CDR3. D genes are given only for firm matches. Clone size, where shown, is once, few, many, or a class for clones that have expanded.

>-|-|TRBJ1-2|TRBV28
CASSLYRTSYGYTF
TGTGCCAGCAGTTTGTACAGGACCTCCTATGGCTACACCTTC
>few|-|TRBJ1-5|TRBV4-2
CASSQEGVRRDNQPQHF
TGTGCCAGCAGCCAAGAGGGCGTCCGCAGAGATAATCAACCCCAGCATTTT
>-|-|TRBJ2-1|TRBV12-3/TRBV12-4
CASSGRDHLNEQFF
TGTGCCAGCAGTGGCCGGGACCATCTCAATGAGCAGTTCTTC
>-|-|TRBJ1-6|TRBV10-1
CASSPGHDSPLHF
TGCGCCAGCAGTCCAGGGCACGATTCACCCCTCCACTTT
>-|-|TRBJ1-5|TRBV9
CASSPWGGQPQHF
TGTGCCAGCAGCCCCTGGGGGGGTCAGCCCCAGCATTTT
>few|-|TRBJ1-4|TRBV28
CASSSLTPGSGGEKLFF
TGTGCCAGCAGTTCCTTAACTCCGGGGTCCGGGGGTGAAAAACTGTTTTTT
>few|TRBD2|TRBJ2-1|TRBV7-2
CASSPEREGWGNEQFF
TGTGCCAGCAGCCCAGAGCGGGAGGGCTGGGGGAATGAGCAGTTCTTC
>-|TRBD1|TRBJ1-2|TRBV25-1
CASSDDRAAGYTF
TGTGCCAGCAGTGATGACAGGGCGGCGGGCTACACCTTC
>few|TRBD2|TRBJ2-3|TRBV5-1
CASSFGLAGGPDTQYF
TGCGCCAGCAGCTTTGGACTAGCGGGAGGTCCAGATACGCAGTATTTT
>few|-|TRBJ2-7|TRBV20-1
CSATLDSSYEQYF
TGCAGTGCTACGCTCGACAGCTCCTACGAGCAGTACTTC
>many|-|TRBJ2-1|TRBV29-1
CSVSGSNIGNEQFF
TGCAGCGTCAGCGGAAGTAATATTGGCAATGAGCAGTTCTTC
>-|TRBD1|TRBJ1-6|TRBV7-3
CASSLTRTGNSPLHF
TGTGCCAGCAGCTTAACGCGGACAGGGAATTCACCCCTCCACTTT
>-|-|TRBJ2-3|TRBV29-1
CSVHVETRASTDTQYF
TGCAGCGTTCATGTGGAGACTCGCGCTAGCACAGATACGCAGTATTTT
>-|TRBD1|TRBJ2-7|TRBV7-6
CASSLDPGTAYEQYF
TGTGCCAGCAGCTTAGATCCTGGGACAGCCTACGAGCAGTACTTC
>-|TRBD2|TRBJ2-3|TRBV3-1
CASNKGPTSGTTDTQYF
TGTGCCAGCAATAAGGGGCCCACTAGCGGGACAACAGATACGCAGTATTTT
>few|-|TRBJ1-2|TRBV7-9
CASSLGRGGTTDNYGYTF
TGTGCCAGCAGCTTAGGAAGGGGAGGGACAACGGATAACTATGGCTACACCTTC
>-|TRBD2|TRBJ2-7|TRBV5-1
CASSLEVSSGGSYEQYF
TGCGCCAGCAGCTTGGAGGTTTCTAGCGGGGGGTCCTACGAGCAGTACTTC
>once|TRBD1|TRBJ2-7|TRBV6-2/TRBV6-3
CASSYGNRGLYEQYF
TGTGCCAGCAGTTACGGAAACAGGGGGCTGTACGAGCAGTACTTC
>many|TRBD2|TRBJ2-1|TRBV20-1
CSAPSGSSYNEQFF
TGCAGTGCTCCTAGCGGGAGCTCCTACAATGAGCAGTTCTTC
>many|TRBD1|TRBJ2-7|TRBV11-2
CASSAMEGQGVFKAYEQYF
TGTGCCAGCAGCGCAATGGAGGGACAGGGGGTTTTTAAAGCCTACGAGCAGTACTTC
>-|-|TRBJ2-5|TRBV6-2/TRBV6-3
CASSYPTRGKTQYF
TGTGCCAGCAGTTACCCGACCAGGGGAAAGACCCAGTACTTC
>few|TRBD2|TRBJ2-3|TRBV10-1
CASSVAGGQDTQYF
TGCGCCAGCAGTGTCGCGGGGGGGCAAGATACGCAGTATTTT
>-|-|TRBJ2-3|TRBV6-5
CASKPIPTSTDTQYF
TGTGCCAGCAAGCCGATACCGACTAGCACAGATACGCAGTATTTT
>few|-|TRBJ2-4|TRBV20-1
CSAVERAGAFIDIQYF
TGCAGTGCAGTCGAGAGGGCGGGGGCGTTCATAGACATTCAGTACTTC
>many|-|TRBJ1-5|TRBV7-2
CASSLVASIVQPQHF
TGTGCCAGCAGCTTAGTTGCCAGTATCGTCCAGCCCCAGCATTTT
>-|TRBD1|TRBJ1-4|TRBV7-2
CASSRISGGYSTNEKLFF
TGTGCCAGCAGCCGAATCTCAGGGGGTTACTCAACTAATGAAAAACTGTTTTTT
>-|TRBD1|TRBJ1-5|TRBV3-1
CASSLSTGDSGQPQHF
TGTGCCAGCAGCCTATCGACCGGGGACAGTGGTCAGCCCCAGCATTTT
>few|-|TRBJ2-5|TRBV7-7
CASSLEGRTQYF
TGTGCTAGCAGCTTAGAAGGCAGGACCCAGTACTTC